This T cell receptor (beta chain) was found in a study of metastatic and nonmetastatic thyroid tumors. The CDR3 totals 15 residues. V trimming: 7 bases; J trimming: 4 bases; junction bases outside the gene matches: 7. Germline V gives CDR1 MNHNS, CDR2 SASEGT. This clone occurred many times. With MiXCR, TCRdb called clones anew from the PCR reads. The sample lists roughly 20,000 clones, around 29% seen once, with over 12% in the top ten. Each patient went into thyroid surgery without having received any treatment. This rearrangement joins TRBV6-1 to TRBJ2-6; 7 nucleotides align to TRBD2. The source of this sequence is a female donor with papillary thyroid cancer or a benign thyroid nodule (not recorded which). Some clones in this sample may be carry-over from other donors' samples. Sequenced sample: blood. DNA of the CDR3: TGTGCCAGCACCGAGGGAGGGCTCGGGGCCAACGTCCTGACTTTC. Translation: CASTEGGLGANVLTF.